This TCR beta chain was obtained from a study of blood T cell repertoires in COVID-19. The data were produced by immunoSEQ multiplex PCR, yet TCRdb's version contains in-frame clones alone and is incomplete. This sample has 80,000 or so clones, with roughly 80% found just once. This CDR3 contains 15 residues. CDR1 SGHVS and CDR2 FQNEAQ come from the germline V gene. With 4 bases removed from V and 1 base from J, the gap between germline ends came to 12 bases. The sample consisted of peripheral blood. The source is a woman in her sixties or seventies with acute or convalescent COVID-19. The chain carries TRBV7-8 and TRBJ2-3; D uncertain. The CDR3 DNA follows: TGTGCCAGCAGCTCACGCCAACATGGCACAGATACGCAGTATTTT. It specifies CASSSRQHGTDTQYF. Filled out from reference TRBV7-8 and TRBJ2-3, the complete variable domain reads GAGVSQSPRYKVAKRGQDVALRCDPISGHVSLFWYQQALGQGPEFLTYFQNEAQLDKSGLPSDRFFAERPEGSVSTLKIQRTQQEDSAVYLCASSSRQHGTDTQYFGPGTRLTVL.